One and the same sample provided the 25 T cell receptor beta chains below, sequenced in a study of T cell responses to AZD1222 COVID-19 vaccine. TCRdb keeps only in-frame clones here, not all; method: immunoSEQ multiplex PCR. The data show about 130,000 clones, approximately 88% seen once. The sample in question was peripheral blood, obtained on day 0 of AZD1222 vaccination. These receptors were taken from an adult in good health.

The chain joins TRBV5-1 to TRBJ1-2, with 7 bases identical to TRBD1. Germline-derived CDR1 and CDR2 are SGHRS and YFSETQ. V lost 5 bases and J lost 6; bases outside the gene matches: 10. This CDR3 contains 14 residues. This CDR3 is CASRPGEGAHGYTF. CDR3 sequence (DNA): TGCGCCAGCAGACCCGGGGAGGGGGCGCATGGCTACACCTTC. Complete variable domain (other parts from reference TRBV5-1 and TRBJ1-2): KAGVTQTPRYLIKTRGQQVTLSCSPISGHRSVSWYQQTPGQGLQFLFEYFSETQRNKGNFPGRFSGRQFSNSRSEMNVSTLELGDSALYLCASRPGEGAHGYTFGSGTRLTVV.

The chain links TRBV7-2 to TRBJ2-1; 9 bases match TRBD2. The CDR3 runs to 17 residues. The germline V gene encodes CDR1 SGHTA and CDR2 FQGNSA. The trim removed 3 bases at V and 6 bases at J, leaving 12 bases unmatched. The CDR3: CASSFDGGGASSNEQFF. CDR3 nucleotide sequence: TGTGCCAGCAGCTTCGACGGCGGGGGGGCCTCATCCAATGAGCAGTTCTTC.

The chain joins TRBV7-2 to TRBJ1-5; TRBD1 agrees at 8 bases. V trimming: 4 bases; J trimming: 4 bases; junction bases outside the gene matches: 6. Germline CDR1 and CDR2: SGHTA and FQGNSA. This CDR3 has 15 amino acids. This CDR3 reads CASSSPGTGNQPQHF. The DNA of the CDR3 is TGTGCCAGCAGCTCCCCCGGGACAGGAAATCAGCCCCAGCATTTT.

The chain combines TRBV10-3 with TRBJ2-3, with 10 bases identical to TRBD2. The CDR3 consists of 18 residues. The V gene's germline CDR1 is ENHRY and CDR2 SYGVKD. V trimming: 6 bases; J trimming: 1 base; junction bases outside the gene matches: 13. The CDR3 loop reads CAISGMGGTSGGTDTQYF. In DNA form, the CDR3 reads TGTGCCATCAGCGGGATGGGTGGTACTAGCGGGGGCACAGATACGCAGTATTTT.

The J gene is TRBJ1-5, the V gene TRBV6-2 or TRBV6-3; no clear D. The V end was cut by 0 bases, the J end by 6 bases, with 6 bases between. The CDR3 has 13 amino acids. Germline V gene lookup returns CDR1 MNHEY and CDR2 SVGEGT. The CDR3 bases are TGTGCCAGCAGTTACTCGACTACTCAGCCCCAGCATTTT. Translation: CASSYSTTQPQHF.

The chain carries TRBV27 and TRBJ1-3, with D perhaps matching TRBD1 (5 bases). In germline, CDR1 is MNHEY, CDR2 SMNVEV (reference sequence). This CDR3 is built from 16 residues. Trimming shortened V by 2 bases and J by 4 bases, and 15 bases separated the two germline ends. DNA of the CDR3: TGTGCCAGCAGTTTAGCGGGCCCAGGGTACGGAAACACCATATATTTT. As protein: CASSLAGPGYGNTIYF.

V gene TRBV29-1 combines with J gene TRBJ1-1, with D tentatively TRBD1 (5 bases). Germline V CDR1 and CDR2: SQVTM, ANQGSEA. The CDR3 is made up of 15 amino acids. Trimming cost V 4 bases and J 3 bases, with 18 bases left between them. The CDR3 loop reads CSVARGRGRDTEAFF. The CDR3 DNA reads as TGCAGCGTTGCTCGGGGCCGGGGCCGAGACACTGAAGCTTTCTTT.

The chain links TRBV7-8 to TRBJ2-2, with D maybe TRBD1 (5 bases). Trimming took off 1 base at V and 7 bases at J, with 10 bases between the two ends. Per germline, CDR1 SGHVS and CDR2 FQNEAQ. CDR3 size: 14 residues. As DNA, the CDR3 is TGTGCCAGCAGCTTAGAGGGGAACCACGGGGAGCTGTTTTTT. Protein sequence: CASSLEGNHGELFF.

In nucleotides, the CDR3 is TGTGCCATCAGTGGTCAGGGCAAGAACACTGAAGCTTTCTTT. This translates into CAISGQGKNTEAFF. V usage is TRBV10-3 and J usage is TRBJ1-1; TRBD1 might be the D (5 bases). The CDR3 runs 14 residues. In germline, CDR1 is ENHRY, CDR2 SYGVKD. With 4 bases removed from V and 1 base from J, the gap between germline ends came to 10 bases.

The rearrangement links TRBV9 to TRBJ1-2; D is possibly TRBD1 (5 bases). The germline V gene encodes CDR1 SGDLS and CDR2 YYNGEE. V was cut by 2 bases and J by 8 bases, with 16 bases left in between. The length of the CDR3 is 14 residues. CDR3 DNA sequence: TGTGCCAGCAGCGTCACAACAGGCCCCGGGGGCTACACCTTC. Translated, it gives CASSVTTGPGGYTF.

V and J are TRBV18 and TRBJ1-1; D uncertain. This CDR3 has 17 residues. From germline, CDR1 is KGHSH and CDR2 LQKENI. V was cut by 0 bases and J by 1 base, with 15 bases left in between. CDR3 sequence: CASSPPTRTSGNTEAFF. CDR3 coding DNA: TGTGCCAGCTCACCACCAACACGAACCTCGGGGAACACTGAAGCTTTCTTT.

This chain connects TRBV11-2 to TRBJ2-5; 9 bases line up with TRBD1. The V and J ends lost 5 bases and 5 bases, in that order; junction bases with no gene match: 9. Germline V lookup: CDR1 SGHAT, CDR2 FQNNGV. The CDR3 covers 15 residues. The CDR3 spells CASSPGTGTSETQYF. CDR3 DNA: TGTGCCAGCAGCCCCGGGACAGGGACGTCGGAGACCCAGTACTTC.

J is TRBJ2-2 and V is TRBV5-4; D may be TRBD2 (6 bases). V was cut by 3 bases and J by 5 bases, with 11 bases left in between. Germline V lookup: CDR1 SGHNT, CDR2 YYREEE (reference sequence). This CDR3 is built from 14 residues. Here the CDR3 DNA reads TGTGCCAGCAGCTACGGGACTCAGACCGGGGAGCTGTTTTTT. Translation gives CASSYGTQTGELFF.

The CDR3 DNA is TGTGCCTGGAGTGGACGTAGGAAACAGGCGGAAGCTGGGGCCAACGTCCTGACTTTC. It translates to CAWSGRRKQAEAGANVLTF. The chain has TRBV30 and TRBJ2-6, with a possible D match to TRBD1 (5 bases). Germline V CDR1 and CDR2: GTSNPN, SVGIG (reference sequence). The CDR3 extends over 19 amino acids. The germline V and J ends were trimmed by 1 base and 2 bases, with 21 bases remaining between them.

The chain uses TRBV2 and TRBJ1-5; D possibly corresponds to TRBD1 (6 bases). V dropped 6 bases and J dropped 1 base, with 13 bases sitting between them. The CDR3 length is 15 residues. The germline V gene has CDR1 SNHLY and CDR2 FYNNEI. In nucleotides, the CDR3 is TGTGCCAGCAGGACAGGCCTTGGCAGCAATCAGCCCCAGCATTTT. Protein: CASRTGLGSNQPQHF.

The chain joins TRBV6-5 to TRBJ2-1; D is unresolved. This CDR3 comprises 11 residues. Germline V gives CDR1 MNHEY, CDR2 SVGAGI. V lost 7 bases to trimming and J lost 8 bases, with 9 bases between them. The CDR3 sequence: CASKLVDEQFF. CDR3 in DNA: TGTGCCAGCAAGCTAGTGGATGAGCAGTTCTTC.

With respect to this clone: Other DNA variants within this sample encode the same CDR3. The chain links TRBV5-1 to TRBJ2-6; D uncertain. CDR1 and CDR2 (germline): SGHRS, YFSETQ. V lost 0 bases and J 0 bases, leaving 1 base between the germline ends. The CDR3 covers 14 residues. For the CDR3, the DNA is TGCGCCAGCAGCTTGGACTCTGGGGCCAACGTCCTGACTTTC. It encodes CASSLDSGANVLTF.

The chain employs TRBV5-6 and TRBJ1-2; a weak D match, TRBD1 (6 bases). V shed 2 bases and J shed 6 bases, with 11 bases lying between them. Germline CDR1 and CDR2: SGHDT and YYEEEE. The CDR3 spans 13 residues. This CDR3 reads CASSFTGTDGYTF. The CDR3 DNA is TGTGCCAGCAGCTTCACAGGGACGGATGGCTACACCTTC.

The chain employs TRBV12-3 or TRBV12-4 and TRBJ1-2; D might be TRBD1 (6 bases). The CDR3 loop spans 11 amino acids. Trimming took off 5 bases at V and 8 bases at J, with 9 bases between the two ends. The CDR3 DNA reads as TGTGCCAGCAGTCGGGGGGCCGGCTACACCTTC. Translation: CASSRGAGYTF.

This chain uses TRBV7-8 with TRBJ2-5, with D perhaps TRBD1 or TRBD2 (6 bases each). Per germline, CDR1 SGHVS and CDR2 FQNEAQ. The CDR3 has 13 amino acids. V was trimmed by 4 bases and J by 7 bases, leaving 13 bases between them. The CDR3: CASSSRQEGTQYF. The CDR3 DNA reads TGTGCCAGCAGCTCCAGACAGGAGGGGACCCAGTACTTC.

This sequence joins TRBV29-1 and TRBJ2-7; TRBD1 is a possible D gene (6 bases). The CDR3 runs 12 residues. CDR1 and CDR2 (germline): SQVTM, ANQGSEA. Trimming stripped 4 bases from V and 7 bases from J, with 14 bases between. This chain's CDR3 is CSVVVPRGEQYF. The CDR3 DNA reads as TGCAGCGTTGTGGTTCCCAGGGGTGAGCAGTACTTC.

The chain links TRBV4-1 to TRBJ2-3; D gene unclear. Looked up from germline, CDR1 is MGHRA and CDR2 is YSYEKL. This CDR3 region has 18 residues. Trimming took 0 bases from V and 4 from J, leaving 20 bases between them. The CDR3 DNA reads as TGCGCCAGCAGCCAAGATTTGAACCATCCGATAGAGCCAGATACGCAGTATTTT. This gives the protein CASSQDLNHPIEPDTQYF.

V usage is TRBV2 and J usage is TRBJ2-2; TRBD1 matches 10 bases. CDR3 length equals 16 residues. Germline CDR1 SNHLY, CDR2 FYNNEI. After removal of 3 bases from V and 5 bases from J, the junction contained 6 bases not matched to a gene. The CDR3 spells CASSDPTGGMTGELFF. The CDR3 DNA is TGTGCCAGCAGTGACCCGACAGGGGGCATGACCGGGGAGCTGTTTTTT.

The chain carries TRBV3-1 (or the pseudogene TRBV3-2) and TRBJ2-7; 9 nucleotides line up with TRBD1. This CDR3 region has 14 residues. V trimming: 6 bases; J trimming: 4 bases; junction bases outside the gene matches: 7. The germline V gene encodes CDR1 LGHDT and CDR2 YNNKEL (reference sequence). CDR3 nucleotide sequence: TGTGCCAGCAGGGGACAGGGTTCGTCGTACGAGCAGTACTTC. This translates into CASRGQGSSYEQYF.

This chain links TRBV18 with TRBJ2-7, with a tentative D call TRBD2 (6 bases). Deletions cut 3 bases from V and 6 bases from J, with 18 bases between. CDR3 length: 15 residues. Per germline, CDR1 KGHSH and CDR2 LQKENI. CDR3 residues: CASSPPEPVGGEQYF. The CDR3 DNA is TGTGCCAGCTCACCCCCAGAGCCAGTGGGGGGCGAGCAGTACTTC. Filled out from reference TRBV18 and TRBJ2-7, the complete variable domain reads NAGVMQNPRHLVRRRGQEARLRCSPMKGHSHVYWYRQLPEEGLKFMVYLQKENIIDESGMPKERFSAEFPKEGPSILRIQQVVRGDSAAYFCASSPPEPVGGEQYFGPGTRLTVT.